This TCR beta chain was captured by sequencing in a study of blood T cell repertoires in COVID-19. Original data processing: Amplifying reference gene primers gave estimates of nucleated cell counts. Sequenced by immunoSEQ multiplex PCR; TCRdb stores in-frame clones only, minus some. The V and J calls and clone size are taken from that table; D and trimming were inferred from the DNA. The sample gives 70,000 to 95,000 clones, approximately 91% of which show up once; approximately 2.4% is in the top ten. The germline CDR1 and CDR2 sequences are SGHVS and FNYEAQ. J lost 5 bases, V lost 0 bases, and 6 bases had no gene match. This CDR3 has 16 residues.

This clonotype was sampled from a middle-aged man with COVID-19, enrolled during active disease. The rearrangement uses TRBV7-6 and TRBJ2-3, with 9 bases identical to TRBD2. Sequencing was performed on peripheral blood. This CDR3 is CASSLAATSGLDTQYF. CDR3 bases: TGTGCCAGCAGCTTAGCAGCGACTAGCGGATTAGATACGCAGTATTTT.